Sequencing of this TCR beta chain was carried out in a study of blood T cell repertoires in COVID-19. About the research overall: PBMCs, B-cell-depleted T cells, or T cells were the source of the cDNA or gDNA that made up the material.

Authors' analysis steps: Amplified reference gene primers provided the basis for estimating nucleated cell counts. Using immunoSEQ multiplex PCR, the repertoire was profiled, and TCRdb retains in-frame clones only, with some absent. The V and J calls and clone size were taken over from that table, and D and trimming were inferred from the DNA. The table has about 49,000 clones, around four fifths seen once. The CDR3 runs 14 residues. Germline lookup yields CDR1 MDHEN and CDR2 SYDVKM. After removal of 7 bases from V and 2 bases from J, the junction contained 5 bases not matched to a gene. The chain combines TRBV28 with TRBJ2-3; 8 bases fit TRBD1. Sample: peripheral blood. The receptor was isolated from a woman aged 55-69 years with acute or convalescent COVID-19. Here the CDR3 reads CASMAGGDTDTQYF. The CDR3 DNA reads TGTGCCAGCATGGCAGGGGGCGACACAGATACGCAGTATTTT.